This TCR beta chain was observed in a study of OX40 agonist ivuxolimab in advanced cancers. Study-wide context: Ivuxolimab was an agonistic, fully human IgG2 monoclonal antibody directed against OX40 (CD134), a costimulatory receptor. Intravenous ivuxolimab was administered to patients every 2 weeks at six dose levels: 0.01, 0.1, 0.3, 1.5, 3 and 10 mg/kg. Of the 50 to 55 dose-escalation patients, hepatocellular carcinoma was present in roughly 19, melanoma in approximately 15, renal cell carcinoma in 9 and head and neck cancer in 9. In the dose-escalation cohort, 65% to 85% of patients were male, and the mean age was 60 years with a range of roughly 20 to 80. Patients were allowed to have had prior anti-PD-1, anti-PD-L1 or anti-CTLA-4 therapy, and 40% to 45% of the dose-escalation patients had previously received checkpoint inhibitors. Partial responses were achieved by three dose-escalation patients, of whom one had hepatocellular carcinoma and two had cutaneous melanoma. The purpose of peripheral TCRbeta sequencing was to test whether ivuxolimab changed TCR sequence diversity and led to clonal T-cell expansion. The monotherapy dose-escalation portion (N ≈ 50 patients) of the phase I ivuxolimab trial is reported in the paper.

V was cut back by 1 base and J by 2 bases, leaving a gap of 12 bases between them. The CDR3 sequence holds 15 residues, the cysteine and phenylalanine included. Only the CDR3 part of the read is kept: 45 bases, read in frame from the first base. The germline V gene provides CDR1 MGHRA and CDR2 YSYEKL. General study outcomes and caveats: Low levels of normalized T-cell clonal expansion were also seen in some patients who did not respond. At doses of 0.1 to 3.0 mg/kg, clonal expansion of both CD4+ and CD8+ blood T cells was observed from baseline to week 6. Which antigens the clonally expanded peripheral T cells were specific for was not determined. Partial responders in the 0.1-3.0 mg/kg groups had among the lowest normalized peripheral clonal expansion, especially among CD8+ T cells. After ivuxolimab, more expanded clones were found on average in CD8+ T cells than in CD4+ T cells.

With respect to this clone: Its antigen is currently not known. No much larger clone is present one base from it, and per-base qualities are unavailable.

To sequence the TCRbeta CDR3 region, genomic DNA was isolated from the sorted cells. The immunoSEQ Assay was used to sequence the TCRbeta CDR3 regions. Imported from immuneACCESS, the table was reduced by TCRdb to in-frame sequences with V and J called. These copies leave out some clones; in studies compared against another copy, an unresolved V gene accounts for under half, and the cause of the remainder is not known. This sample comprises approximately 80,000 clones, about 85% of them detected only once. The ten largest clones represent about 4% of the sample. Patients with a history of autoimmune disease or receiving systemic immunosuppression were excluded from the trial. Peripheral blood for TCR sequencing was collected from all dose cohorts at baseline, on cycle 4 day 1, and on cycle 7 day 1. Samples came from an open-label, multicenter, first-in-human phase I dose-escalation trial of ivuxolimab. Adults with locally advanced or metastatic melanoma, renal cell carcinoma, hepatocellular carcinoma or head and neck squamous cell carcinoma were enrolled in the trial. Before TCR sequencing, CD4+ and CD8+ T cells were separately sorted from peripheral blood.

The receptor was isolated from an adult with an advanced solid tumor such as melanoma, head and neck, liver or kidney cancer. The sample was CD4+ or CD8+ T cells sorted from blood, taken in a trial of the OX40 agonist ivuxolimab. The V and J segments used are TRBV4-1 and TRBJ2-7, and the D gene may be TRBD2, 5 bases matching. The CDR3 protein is CASSQVATSPYEQYF. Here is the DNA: TGCGCCAGCAGCCAAGTAGCGACGTCCCCCTACGAGCAGTACTTC.